The clone carrying this T cell receptor (beta chain) was observed a few times. During its preparation, the TCRbeta library received unique molecular identifiers. TCRdb reanalysed the PCR reads using MiXCR and keeps one entry per CDR3 protein. The sample lists 150,000 to 200,000 distinct CDR3 sequences, 14% to 15% occurring once. This record belongs to a study of T-cell reconstitution after alpha-beta-depleted transplantation in children. The CDR3 sequence is 17 residues long. CDR1 is SEHNR and CDR2 is FQNEAQ in the germline V gene (reference sequence). J lost 3 bases, V lost 5 bases, and 14 bases had no gene match.

The sequences come from PBMCs from the stem cell graft donor, collected from the stem cell graft. The chain has TRBV7-9 and TRBJ2-7; 9 bases agree with TRBD2. The TCR sequence derives from a human donor who donated a stem cell graft to a child with acute lymphoblastic leukemia. CDR3 loop: CASSRIKVAGAGYEQYF. CDR3 coding DNA: TGTGCCAGCAGCCGGATAAAAGTAGCGGGAGCAGGCTACGAGCAGTACTTC.